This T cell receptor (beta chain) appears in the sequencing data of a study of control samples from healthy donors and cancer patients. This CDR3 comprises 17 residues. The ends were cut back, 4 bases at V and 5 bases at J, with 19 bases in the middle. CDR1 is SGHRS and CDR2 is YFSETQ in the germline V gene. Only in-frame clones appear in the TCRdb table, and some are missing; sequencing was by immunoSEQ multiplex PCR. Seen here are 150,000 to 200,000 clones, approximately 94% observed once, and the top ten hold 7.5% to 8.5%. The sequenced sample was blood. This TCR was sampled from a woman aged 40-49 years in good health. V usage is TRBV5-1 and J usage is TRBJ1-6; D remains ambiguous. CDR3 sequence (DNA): TGCGCCAGCAGCCCGGGAGGGCGTCTCAATGATAATTCACCCCTCCACTTT. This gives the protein CASSPGGRLNDNSPLHF.